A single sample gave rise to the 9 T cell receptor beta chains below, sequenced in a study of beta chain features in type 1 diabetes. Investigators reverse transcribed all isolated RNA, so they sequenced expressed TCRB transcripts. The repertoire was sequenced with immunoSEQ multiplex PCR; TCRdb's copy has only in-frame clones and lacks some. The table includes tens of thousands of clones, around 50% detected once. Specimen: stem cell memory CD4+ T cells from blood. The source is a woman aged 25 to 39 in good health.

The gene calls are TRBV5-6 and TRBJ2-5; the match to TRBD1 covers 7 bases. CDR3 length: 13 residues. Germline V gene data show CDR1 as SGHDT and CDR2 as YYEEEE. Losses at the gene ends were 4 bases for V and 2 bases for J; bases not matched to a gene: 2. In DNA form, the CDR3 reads TGTGCCAGCAGCCGACAGGGACAAGAGACCCAGTACTTC. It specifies CASSRQGQETQYF. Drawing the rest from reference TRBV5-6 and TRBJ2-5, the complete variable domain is DAGVTQSPTHLIKTRGQQVTLRCSPKSGHDTVSWYQQALGQGPQFIFQYYEEEERQRGNFPDRFSGHQFPNYSSELNVNALLLGDSALYLCASSRQGQETQYFGPGTRLLVL.

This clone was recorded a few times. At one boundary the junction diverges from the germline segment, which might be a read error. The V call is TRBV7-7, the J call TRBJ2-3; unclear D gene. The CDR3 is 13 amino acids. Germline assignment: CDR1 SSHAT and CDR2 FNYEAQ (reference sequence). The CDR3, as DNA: TGTGCTAGCAGCTTTGGAGTCCAAGATACGCAGTATTTT. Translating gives CASSFGVQDTQYF.

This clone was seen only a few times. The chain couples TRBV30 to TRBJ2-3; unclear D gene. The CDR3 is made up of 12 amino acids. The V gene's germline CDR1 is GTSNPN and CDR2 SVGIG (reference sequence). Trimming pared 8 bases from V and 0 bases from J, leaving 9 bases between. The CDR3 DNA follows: TGTGCCCACACCGGGAGCACAGATACGCAGTATTTT. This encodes CAHTGSTDTQYF.

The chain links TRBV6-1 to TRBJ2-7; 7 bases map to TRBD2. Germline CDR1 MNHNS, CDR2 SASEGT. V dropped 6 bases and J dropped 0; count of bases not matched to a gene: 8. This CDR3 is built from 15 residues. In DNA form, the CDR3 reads TGTGCCAGCAGACCGAGCGGGATTGACTCCTACGAGCAGTACTTC. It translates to CASRPSGIDSYEQYF.

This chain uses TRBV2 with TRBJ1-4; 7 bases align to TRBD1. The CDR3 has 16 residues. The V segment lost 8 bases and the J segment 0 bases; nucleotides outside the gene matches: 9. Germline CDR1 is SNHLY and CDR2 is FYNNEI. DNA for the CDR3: TGTGCCAGCCACCTTGGGACAGTAGCAACTAATGAAAAACTGTTTTTT. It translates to CASHLGTVATNEKLFF.

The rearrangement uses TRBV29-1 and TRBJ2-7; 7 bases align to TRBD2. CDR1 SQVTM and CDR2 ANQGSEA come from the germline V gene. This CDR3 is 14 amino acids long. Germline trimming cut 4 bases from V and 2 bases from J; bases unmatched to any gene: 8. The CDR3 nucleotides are TGCAGCGTTGGGCTAGCGGCTGATACCTACGAGCAGTACTTC. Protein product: CSVGLAADTYEQYF.

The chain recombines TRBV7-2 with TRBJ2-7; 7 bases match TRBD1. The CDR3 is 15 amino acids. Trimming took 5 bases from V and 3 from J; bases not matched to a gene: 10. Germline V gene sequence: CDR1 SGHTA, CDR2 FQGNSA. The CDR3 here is CASSPRDSLYYEQYF. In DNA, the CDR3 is TGTGCCAGCAGCCCCCGGGACAGCCTCTACTACGAGCAGTACTTC.

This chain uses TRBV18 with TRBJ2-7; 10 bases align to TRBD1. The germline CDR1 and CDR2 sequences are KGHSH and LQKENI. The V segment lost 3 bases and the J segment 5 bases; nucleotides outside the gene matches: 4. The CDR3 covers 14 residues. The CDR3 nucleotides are TGTGCCAGCTCACCTGGACAGGGGGTGGACGAGCAGTACTTC. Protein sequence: CASSPGQGVDEQYF.

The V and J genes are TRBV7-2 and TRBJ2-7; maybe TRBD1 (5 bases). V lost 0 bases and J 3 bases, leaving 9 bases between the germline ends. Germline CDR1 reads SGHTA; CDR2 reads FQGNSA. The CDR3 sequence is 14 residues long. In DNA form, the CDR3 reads TGTGCCAGCAGCTTAGCGTTGCAGGGCTACGAGCAGTACTTC. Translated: CASSLALQGYEQYF.